The entry below gives a single T cell receptor beta chain sequence along with its context. Its antigen is as yet unknown. These data originate in a study of T cells in Graves' hyperthyroidism and ophthalmopathy. RNA transcripts yielded amplified TCR beta CDR3 regions. With the HTBI primer set, the TCR CDR3 went through a first round of RT-PCR. TCRdb redid the calling of the multiplex PCR reads with MiXCR, one entry per CDR3 protein. The sample lists approximately 600,000 distinct CDR3 sequences; roughly 15% were seen once. The hyperthyroidism was newly diagnosed and had lasted under 2 months; the patients were aged 18 to 65. The diagnostic basis comprised clinical symptoms, serum thyroxine and TRAb, thyroid ultrasound and orbital computed tomography. The CDR3 is 16 amino acids. CDR1 and CDR2 (germline): WSHSY, SAAADI. After removal of 3 bases from V and 3 bases from J, the junction contained 5 bases not matched to a gene.

General study points: Model output signaled ophthalmopathy a median roughly 6 months ahead of onset.

The chain uses TRBV10-2 and TRBJ2-4; 10 nucleotides agree with TRBD2. The specimen sequenced was blood. The receptor was derived from a woman aged 30 to 39 with Graves' hyperthyroidism. CDR3 loop: CASSDPLAGVKNIQYF. In DNA, the CDR3 is TGCGCCAGCAGTGATCCCCTAGCGGGAGTCAAAAACATTCAGTACTTC.